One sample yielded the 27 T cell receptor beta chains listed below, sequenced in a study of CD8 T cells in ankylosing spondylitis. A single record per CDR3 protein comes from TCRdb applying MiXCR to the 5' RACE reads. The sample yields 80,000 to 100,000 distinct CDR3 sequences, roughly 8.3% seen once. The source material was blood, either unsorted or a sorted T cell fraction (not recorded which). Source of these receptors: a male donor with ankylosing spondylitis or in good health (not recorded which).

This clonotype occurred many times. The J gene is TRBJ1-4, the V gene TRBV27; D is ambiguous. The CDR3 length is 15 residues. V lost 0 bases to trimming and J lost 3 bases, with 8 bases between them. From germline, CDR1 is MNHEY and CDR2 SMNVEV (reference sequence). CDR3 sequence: CASSLSPSANEKLFF. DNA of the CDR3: TGTGCCAGCAGTTTATCCCCGTCAGCTAATGAAAAACTGTTTTTT. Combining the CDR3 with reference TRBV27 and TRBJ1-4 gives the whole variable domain EAQVTQNPRYLITVTGKKLTVTCSQNMNHEYMSWYRQDPGLGLRQIYYSMNVEVTDKGDVPEGYKVSRKEKRNFPLILESPSPNQTSLYFCASSLSPSANEKLFFGSGTQLSVL.

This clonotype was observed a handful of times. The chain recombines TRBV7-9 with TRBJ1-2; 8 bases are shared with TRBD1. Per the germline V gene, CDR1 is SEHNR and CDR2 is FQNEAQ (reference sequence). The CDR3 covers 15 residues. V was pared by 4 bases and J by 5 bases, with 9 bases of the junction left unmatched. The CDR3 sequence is CASSSTGQGGYGYTF. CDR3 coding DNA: TGTGCCAGCAGCTCCACTGGACAGGGAGGGTATGGCTACACCTTC.

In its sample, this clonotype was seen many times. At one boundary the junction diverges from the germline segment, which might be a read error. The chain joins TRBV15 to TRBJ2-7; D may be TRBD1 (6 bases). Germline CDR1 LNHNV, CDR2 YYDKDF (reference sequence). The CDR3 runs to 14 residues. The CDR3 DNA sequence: TGTGCCACCAGCAGAGAGACAGGCTCCCACGAGCAGTACTTC. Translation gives CATSRETGSHEQYF.

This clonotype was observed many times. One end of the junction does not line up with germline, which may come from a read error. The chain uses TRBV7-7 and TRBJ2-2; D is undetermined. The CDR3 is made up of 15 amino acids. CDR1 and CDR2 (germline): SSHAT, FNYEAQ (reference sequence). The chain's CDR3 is CASSSYGPGAGELFF. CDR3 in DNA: TGTGCTAGCAGCTCCTACGGACCCGGCGCCGGGGAGCTGTTTTTT.

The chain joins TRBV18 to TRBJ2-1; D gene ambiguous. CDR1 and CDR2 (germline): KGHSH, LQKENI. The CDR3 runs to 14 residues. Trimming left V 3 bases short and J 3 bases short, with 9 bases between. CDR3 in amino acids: CASSPPPGYNEQFF. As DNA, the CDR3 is TGTGCCAGCTCACCCCCTCCTGGCTACAATGAGCAGTTCTTC.

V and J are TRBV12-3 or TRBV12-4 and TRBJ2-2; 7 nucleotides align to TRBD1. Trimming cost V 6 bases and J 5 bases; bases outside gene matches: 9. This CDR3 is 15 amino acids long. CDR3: CASRFTGVLTGELFF. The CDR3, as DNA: TGTGCCAGCAGGTTCACAGGGGTTCTGACCGGGGAGCTGTTTTTT.

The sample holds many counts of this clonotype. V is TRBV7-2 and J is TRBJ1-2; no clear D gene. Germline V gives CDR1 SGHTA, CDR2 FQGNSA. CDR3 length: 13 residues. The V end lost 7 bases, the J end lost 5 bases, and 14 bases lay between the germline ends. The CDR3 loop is CASTLKPPYGYTF. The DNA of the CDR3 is TGTGCCAGCACCCTCAAACCTCCTTATGGCTACACCTTC.

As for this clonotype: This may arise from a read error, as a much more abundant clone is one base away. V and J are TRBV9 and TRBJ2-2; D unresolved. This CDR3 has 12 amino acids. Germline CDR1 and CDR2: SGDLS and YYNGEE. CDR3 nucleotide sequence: TGTGTCAGCAGCGTAGATACCCGGGAGCTGTTTTTT. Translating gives CVSSVDTRELFF.

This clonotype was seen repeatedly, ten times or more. The CDR3 nucleotides read TGTGCCAGCAGCGTAACTAGCGGGGTGAGCACAGATACGCAGTATTTT. It specifies CASSVTSGVSTDTQYF. V and J are TRBV9 and TRBJ2-3, with TRBD2 identical over 10 bases. The J segment lost 0 bases and the V segment lost 1 base, leaving 2 bases of the junction unmatched. This CDR3 has 16 amino acids. Looked up from germline, CDR1 is SGDLS and CDR2 is YYNGEE. Supplemented by reference TRBV9 and TRBJ2-3, the full variable domain reads DSGVTQTPKHLITATGQRVTLRCSPRSGDLSVYWYQQSLDQGLQFLIQYYNGEERAKGNILERFSAQQFPDLHSELNLSSLELGDSALYFCASSVTSGVSTDTQYFGPGTRLTVL.

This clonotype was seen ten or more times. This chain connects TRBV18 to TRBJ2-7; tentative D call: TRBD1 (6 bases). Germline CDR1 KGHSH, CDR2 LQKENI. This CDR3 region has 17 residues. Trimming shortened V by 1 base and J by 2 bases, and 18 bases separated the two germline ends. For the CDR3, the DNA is TGTGCCAGCTCACCACGGGACACCTCATTCGGAGCCTACGAGCAGTACTTC. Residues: CASSPRDTSFGAYEQYF.

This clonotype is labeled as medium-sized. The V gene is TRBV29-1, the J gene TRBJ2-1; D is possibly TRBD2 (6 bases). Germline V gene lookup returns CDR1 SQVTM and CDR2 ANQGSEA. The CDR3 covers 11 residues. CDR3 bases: TGCACCGGGACTGCCTACAATGAGCAGTTCTTC. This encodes CTGTAYNEQFF.

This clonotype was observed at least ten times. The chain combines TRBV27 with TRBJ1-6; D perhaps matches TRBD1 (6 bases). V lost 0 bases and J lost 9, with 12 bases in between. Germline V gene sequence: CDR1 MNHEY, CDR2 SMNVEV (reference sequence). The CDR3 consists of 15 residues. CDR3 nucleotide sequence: TGTGCCAGCAGTTTATCGCCGGGGGCTGGTTCACCCCTCCACTTT. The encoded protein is CASSLSPGAGSPLHF.

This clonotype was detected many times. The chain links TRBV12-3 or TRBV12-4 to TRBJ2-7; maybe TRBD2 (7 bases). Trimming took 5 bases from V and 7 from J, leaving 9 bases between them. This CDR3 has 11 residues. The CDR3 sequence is CASSKGGEQYF. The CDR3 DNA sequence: TGTGCCAGCAGTAAGGGGGGGGAGCAGTACTTC.

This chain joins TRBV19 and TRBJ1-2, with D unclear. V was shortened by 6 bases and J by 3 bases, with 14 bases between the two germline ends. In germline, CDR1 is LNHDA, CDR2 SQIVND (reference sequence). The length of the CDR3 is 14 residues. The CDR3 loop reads CASSPPGVDYGYTF. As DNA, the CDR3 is TGTGCCAGTAGCCCGCCTGGGGTTGACTATGGCTACACCTTC.

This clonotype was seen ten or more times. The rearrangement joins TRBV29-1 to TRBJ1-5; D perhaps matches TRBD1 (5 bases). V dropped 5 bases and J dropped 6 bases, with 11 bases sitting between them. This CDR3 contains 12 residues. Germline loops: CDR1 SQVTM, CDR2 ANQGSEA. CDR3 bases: TGCAGCGTTTCCAGGGAGGGTCAGCCCCAGCATTTT. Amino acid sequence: CSVSREGQPQHF.

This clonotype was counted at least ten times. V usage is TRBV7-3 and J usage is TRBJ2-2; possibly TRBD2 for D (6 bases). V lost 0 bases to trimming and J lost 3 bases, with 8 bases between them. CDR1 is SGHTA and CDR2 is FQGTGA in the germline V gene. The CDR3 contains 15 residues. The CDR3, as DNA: TGTGCCAGCAGCTTAACTAGCGGTTACACCGGGGAGCTGTTTTTT. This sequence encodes CASSLTSGYTGELFF.

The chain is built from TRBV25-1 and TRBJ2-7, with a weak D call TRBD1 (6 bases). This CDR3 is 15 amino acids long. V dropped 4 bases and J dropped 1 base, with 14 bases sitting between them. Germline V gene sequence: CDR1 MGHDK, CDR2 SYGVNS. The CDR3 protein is CASSGRSGVSYEQYF. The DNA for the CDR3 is TGTGCCAGCAGTGGCCGATCAGGGGTATCCTACGAGCAGTACTTC.

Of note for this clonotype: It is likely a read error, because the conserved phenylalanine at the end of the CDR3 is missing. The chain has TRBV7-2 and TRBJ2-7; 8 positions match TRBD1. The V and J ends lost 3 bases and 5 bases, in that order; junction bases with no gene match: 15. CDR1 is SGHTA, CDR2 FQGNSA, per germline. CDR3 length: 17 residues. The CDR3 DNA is TGTGCCAGCAGCTTTAGTGGGTCTGCAGGGGGCATCAACGAGCAGTACTAC. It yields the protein CASSFSGSAGGINEQYY.

The CDR3 sequence: CASSLEEGTEAFF. The CDR3 region has the DNA TGTGCCAGCAGTTTAGAGGAAGGCACTGAAGCTTTCTTT. The chain combines TRBV12-3 or TRBV12-4 with TRBJ1-1, with D hard to call. This CDR3 is built from 13 residues. Trimming took 1 base from V and 4 from J, leaving 7 bases between them.

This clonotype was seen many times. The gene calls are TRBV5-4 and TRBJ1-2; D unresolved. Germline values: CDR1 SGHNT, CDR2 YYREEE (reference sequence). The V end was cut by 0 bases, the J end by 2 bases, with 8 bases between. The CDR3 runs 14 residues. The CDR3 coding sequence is TGTGCCAGCAGCTTGGCGGTGGGAAACTATGGCTACACCTTC. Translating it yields CASSLAVGNYGYTF.

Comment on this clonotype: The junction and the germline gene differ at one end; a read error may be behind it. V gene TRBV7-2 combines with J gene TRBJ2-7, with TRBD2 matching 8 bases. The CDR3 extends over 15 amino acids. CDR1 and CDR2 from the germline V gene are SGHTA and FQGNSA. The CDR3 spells CASSSGAGEGYAQYF. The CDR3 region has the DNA TGTGCCAGCAGCTCGGGAGCGGGAGAAGGCTACGCGCAGTACTTC.

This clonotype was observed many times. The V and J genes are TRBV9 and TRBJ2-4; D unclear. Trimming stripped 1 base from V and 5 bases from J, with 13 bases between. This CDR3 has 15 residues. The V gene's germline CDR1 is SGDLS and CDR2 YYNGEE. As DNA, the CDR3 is TGTGCCAGCAGCGTAAACGGACGGAGTGAAAACATTCAGTACTTC. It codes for CASSVNGRSENIQYF.

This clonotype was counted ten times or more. Here the CDR3 reads CASSLVLGADEQYF. The CDR3 nucleotides read TGTGCCAGCAGCTTAGTCCTGGGGGCCGACGAGCAGTACTTC. The chain carries TRBV7-9 and TRBJ2-7; the D gene is possibly TRBD1 (6 bases). The CDR3 loop spans 14 amino acids. V was shortened by 1 base and J by 5 bases, with 12 bases between the two germline ends. Germline V gene lookup returns CDR1 SEHNR and CDR2 FQNEAQ (reference sequence).

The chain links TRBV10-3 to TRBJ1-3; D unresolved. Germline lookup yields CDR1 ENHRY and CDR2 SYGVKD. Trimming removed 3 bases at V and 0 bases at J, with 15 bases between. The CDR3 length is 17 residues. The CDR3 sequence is CAISEGREWGSGNTIYF. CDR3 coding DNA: TGTGCCATCAGTGAAGGCCGCGAGTGGGGCTCTGGAAACACCATATATTTT.

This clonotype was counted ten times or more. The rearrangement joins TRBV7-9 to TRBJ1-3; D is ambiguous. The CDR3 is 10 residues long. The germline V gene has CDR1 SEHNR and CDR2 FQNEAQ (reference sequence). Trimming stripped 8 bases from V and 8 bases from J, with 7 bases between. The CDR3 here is CASRLDTIYF. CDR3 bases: TGTGCCAGCCGCCTGGACACCATATATTTT. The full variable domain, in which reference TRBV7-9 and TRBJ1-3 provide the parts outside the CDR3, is DTGVSQNPRHKITKRGQNVTFRCDPISEHNRLYWYRQTLGQGPEFLTYFQNEAQLEKSRLLSDRFSAERPKGSFSTLEIQRTEQGDSAMYLCASRLDTIYFGEGSWLTVV.

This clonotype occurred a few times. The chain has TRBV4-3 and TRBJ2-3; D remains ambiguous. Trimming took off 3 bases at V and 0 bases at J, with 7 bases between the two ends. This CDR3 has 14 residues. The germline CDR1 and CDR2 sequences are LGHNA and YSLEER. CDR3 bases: TGCGCCAGCAGCCAGGATGGAAGCACAGATACGCAGTATTTT. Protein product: CASSQDGSTDTQYF.

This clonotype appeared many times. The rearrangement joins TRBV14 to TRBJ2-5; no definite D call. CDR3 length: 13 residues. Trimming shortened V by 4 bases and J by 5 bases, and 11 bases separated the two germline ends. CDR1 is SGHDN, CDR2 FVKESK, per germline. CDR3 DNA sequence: TGTGCCAGCAGCCCCAGAGTTCGGGAGACCCAGTACTTC. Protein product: CASSPRVRETQYF.